These 8 T cell receptor beta chains came from one sample sequenced in a study of response to subunit inactivated influenza vaccine (dated by TCRdb to 2016 to 2019). The time point tag for this specimen amounts to: around 42 days after influenza vaccine administration. The protocol used for the library was RT-PCR. TCRdb names Illumina HiSeq 2500 as the instrument used. The public sequencing data were trimmed at Q25 with fastp and processed into clonotypes with MiXCR by TCRdb, which kept only in-frame beta chains. Every entry covers one CDR3 protein and lists the most common genes and DNA from its rows. This sample gives fewer than 700,000 distinct CDR3 sequences in total; 10% to 15% of them show up just once. In total, the top ten clones hold 13% of the sample. Here the sequenced sample was PBMCs from blood, taken 40 to 50 days after vaccination. Receptor source: a man aged 50 or older who received an inactivated influenza vaccine. Donor details come from another sample of the same person, matched by shared clones.

The V gene is TRBV15, the J gene TRBJ2-7; D is perhaps TRBD2 (5 bases). The germline V and J ends were trimmed by 8 bases and 4 bases, with 15 bases remaining between them. Germline V gene sequence: CDR1 LNHNV, CDR2 YYDKDF (reference sequence). The CDR3 loop spans 13 amino acids. CDR3 residues: CATSPEAGYEQYF. CDR3 coding DNA: TGTGCCACCTCCCCGGAGGCCGGTTACGAGCAGTACTTC. Full variable domain (rest looked up from reference TRBV15 and TRBJ2-7): DAMVIQNPRYQVTQFGKPVTLSCSQTLNHNVMYWYQQKSSQAPKLLFHYYDKDFNNEADTPDNFQSRRPNTSFCFLDIRSPGLGDTAMYLCATSPEAGYEQYFGPGTRLTVT.

This clonotype was counted between two and nine times. The V call is TRBV7-2, the J call TRBJ2-7, with a possible D match to TRBD1 (6 bases). Germline assignment: CDR1 SGHTA and CDR2 FQGNSA. V was trimmed by 5 bases and J by 7 bases, leaving 12 bases between them. CDR3 size: 12 residues. The CDR3 reads CASSAQGWEQYF. In DNA, the CDR3 is TGTGCCAGCAGCGCACAGGGTTGGGAGCAGTACTTC.

This clonotype appeared many times. The chain has TRBV4-1 and TRBJ2-3, with D unclear. The CDR3 has 15 amino acids. Trimming took off 2 bases at V and 6 bases at J, with 15 bases between the two ends. Germline V gene data show CDR1 as MGHRA and CDR2 as YSYEKL. The CDR3 spells CASSQIPGWADTQYF. The CDR3 nucleotides read TGCGCCAGCAGCCAAATACCAGGATGGGCCGATACGCAGTATTTT.

Only a few counts were recorded for this clonotype. V usage is TRBV20-1 and J usage is TRBJ1-2; D might be TRBD1 (6 bases). Per the germline V gene, CDR1 is DFQATT and CDR2 is SNEGSKA (reference sequence). CDR3 length: 11 amino acids. Trimming left V 3 bases short and J 5 bases short, with 7 bases between. CDR3 sequence reads: CSASTGYGYTF. The CDR3 coding sequence is TGCAGTGCTAGCACAGGGTATGGCTACACCTTC.

This clonotype appeared a few times. This chain uses TRBV5-1 with TRBJ2-7, with TRBD2 matching over 13 bases. V lost 1 base, J lost 6 bases, and 4 bases stayed unmatched. This CDR3 has 15 residues. Per germline, CDR1 SGHRS and CDR2 YFSETQ. The CDR3 sequence: CASSLKGLAGVEQYF. CDR3 coding DNA: TGCGCCAGCAGCTTGAAAGGACTAGCGGGGGTCGAGCAGTACTTC.

This clonotype was seen only a few times. The chain joins TRBV10-3 to TRBJ1-1; tentatively, D is TRBD1 (5 bases). The CDR3 runs 13 residues. Between the trimmed V and J ends, which lost 3 bases and 5 bases, there was a span of 10 bases. The germline gives CDR1 ENHRY, CDR2 SYGVKD. The CDR3 DNA sequence: TGTGCCATCAGTGATGTGGGGGGTACTGAAGCTTTCTTT. Its translation: CAISDVGGTEAFF.

This clonotype was detected ten times or more. The chain employs TRBV6-2 or TRBV6-3 and TRBJ2-5, with 8 bases matching TRBD2. The length of the CDR3 is 14 residues. The V gene's germline CDR1 is MNHEY and CDR2 SVGEGT. Unmatched junction bases numbered 5, after V lost 6 bases and J lost 2 bases. CDR3 sequence reads: CASRRLAMQETQYF. The CDR3 nucleotides read TGTGCCAGCAGAAGACTAGCGATGCAAGAGACCCAGTACTTC.

This chain connects TRBV2 to TRBJ2-7; TRBD1 matches at 12 bases. Germline V gene sequence: CDR1 SNHLY, CDR2 FYNNEI. The CDR3 extends over 16 amino acids. The ends lost 8 bases at V and 5 bases at J; junction bases unmatched: 13. CDR3 sequence reads: CASPSSGTGGLDEQYF. The CDR3 DNA sequence: TGTGCCAGCCCGAGCTCCGGGACAGGGGGCCTGGACGAGCAGTACTTC.